Below, 27 T cell receptor beta chains from the same sample are listed, as sequenced in a study of T cell repertoires in cytomegalovirus infection (dated by TCRdb to about 2019). For sequencing, an Illumina HiSeq 1500 was employed. TCRdb's own reprocessing of the public reads used fastp at Q25 and MiXCR and kept productive beta chains. All rows with the same CDR3 protein become a single entry with the most common DNA and genes. For this sample there are 250,000 to 300,000 distinct CDR3 sequences; roughly 9% appear just once. The ten largest clones add up to around 15% of the sample. Input material: PBMCs. These receptors came from a human donor in good health (CMV status not recorded). Some clones in this sample may be carry-over from other donors' samples.

This clonotype was recorded many times. The rearrangement uses TRBV7-9 and TRBJ1-3, with a tentative D call TRBD1 (6 bases). CDR1 and CDR2 (germline): SEHNR, FQNEAQ (reference sequence). Trimming took 10 bases from V and 0 from J, leaving 25 bases between them. The CDR3 consists of 18 residues. The CDR3 sequence: CAIPYMDSLLGSGNTIYF. CDR3 nucleotides: TGTGCCATCCCTTACATGGACAGCCTGCTGGGCTCTGGAAACACCATATATTTT.

This rearrangement joins TRBV6-6 to TRBJ1-2; D is unclear. V lost 6 bases, J lost 0 bases, and 8 bases lay in between. The CDR3 totals 13 residues. CDR1 is MNHNY, CDR2 SVGAGI, per germline (reference sequence). The CDR3 DNA reads as TGTGCCAGCAGATTCCTAGCTAACTATGGCTACACCTTC. Encoded protein: CASRFLANYGYTF.

This clonotype was detected ten times or more. This chain links TRBV7-2 with TRBJ1-2, with TRBD1 identical over 8 bases. V was clipped by 4 bases and J by 4 bases; unmatched bases: 11. CDR3 length: 16 amino acids. Germline CDR1 reads SGHTA; CDR2 reads FQGNSA. The CDR3 region is CASSSDLTGAGYGYTF. The DNA for the CDR3 is TGTGCCAGCAGCTCCGACCTGACAGGGGCGGGCTATGGCTACACCTTC.

This clonotype was counted many times. Relative to the germline gene, one junction end is altered; a read error may explain this. The chain employs TRBV7-2 and TRBJ1-2; a possible D gene is TRBD1 (5 bases). Germline V gene data show CDR1 as SGHTA and CDR2 as FQGNSA. CDR3 length: 13 residues. The CDR3 coding sequence is TGTGCCAGCACCCGGGACGGTCTCTATGACTACACCTTC. It specifies CASTRDGLYDYTF. The full variable domain, in which reference TRBV7-2 and TRBJ1-2 provide the parts outside the CDR3, is GAGVSQSPSNKVTEKGKDVELRCDPISGHTALYWYRQSLGQGLEFLIYFQGNSAPDKSGLPSDRFSAERTGGSVSTLTIQRTQQEDSAVYLCASTRDGLYDYTFGSGTRLTVV.

This clonotype has a count of ten or more. The V call is TRBV12-3 or TRBV12-4, the J call TRBJ2-7, with 8 bases lining up with TRBD2. The CDR3 sequence is 15 residues long. J was trimmed by 0 bases and V by 5 bases; bases with no gene match: 6. This chain's CDR3 is CASSPRGGHSYEQYF. DNA of the CDR3: TGTGCCAGCAGTCCCCGGGGGGGCCACTCCTACGAGCAGTACTTC.

This clonotype was picked up many times. The chain recombines TRBV20-1 with TRBJ1-5; possibly TRBD1 for D (6 bases). The CDR3 runs 14 residues. V was clipped by 3 bases and J by 7 bases, with 16 bases between them. Germline V gives CDR1 DFQATT, CDR2 SNEGSKA (reference sequence). CDR3 region: CSARGGQVHQPQHF. In DNA form, the CDR3 reads TGCAGTGCTAGGGGGGGGCAGGTTCACCAGCCCCAGCATTTT.

This clonotype has a handful of counts. The junction does not match germline at one end; this may be a read error. The rearrangement uses TRBV20-1 and TRBJ2-2; 15 nucleotides line up with TRBD2. This CDR3 comprises 17 residues. The germline gives CDR1 DFQATT, CDR2 SNEGSKA (reference sequence). The CDR3 loop is CSALGLAGGMDGGEPFF. Here the CDR3 DNA reads TGCAGTGCCCTCGGACTAGCGGGGGGGATGGATGGCGGGGAGCCGTTTTTT.

This clonotype was seen at least ten times. The chain uses TRBV7-2 and TRBJ2-7; 7 nucleotides agree with TRBD1. The V and J ends lost 1 base and 0 bases, in that order; junction bases with no gene match: 3. This CDR3 is 15 amino acids long. The germline V gene encodes CDR1 SGHTA and CDR2 FQGNSA. The CDR3 protein is CASSLEQGTSYEQYF. Here the CDR3 DNA reads TGTGCCAGCAGCTTAGAACAGGGGACCTCCTACGAGCAGTACTTC.

This clonotype was picked up many times. The rearrangement links TRBV7-8 to TRBJ1-5; 7 positions agree with TRBD1. Unmatched junction bases numbered 4, after V lost 5 bases and J lost 3 bases. Germline CDR1 is SGHVS and CDR2 is FQNEAQ. The CDR3 has 14 amino acids. The CDR3 coding sequence is TGTGCCAGCAGCCTGGGACAGCACAATCAGCCCCAGCATTTT. This gives the protein CASSLGQHNQPQHF.

This clonotype was detected many times. The chain is built from TRBV6-2 or TRBV6-3 and TRBJ1-1; 7 bases are shared with TRBD1. Germline CDR1 reads MNHEY; CDR2 reads SVGEGT. The CDR3 is made up of 17 amino acids. V lost 2 bases to trimming and J lost 5 bases; unmatched junction nucleotides: 14. The DNA of the CDR3 is TGTGCCAGCAGTTACCATATCCGCTGGGACAGTAGGACTGAAGCTTTCTTT. Its translation is CASSYHIRWDSRTEAFF.

This clonotype occurred many times. The chain links TRBV6-2 or TRBV6-3 to TRBJ1-1; D is unresolved. CDR3 size: 12 residues. V dropped 2 bases and J dropped 6 bases, with 7 bases sitting between them. CDR1 is MNHEY, CDR2 SVGEGT, per germline. CDR3 region: CASSYRGSEAFF. CDR3 DNA: TGTGCCAGCAGTTACCGAGGGTCTGAAGCTTTCTTT.

The chain uses TRBV20-1 and TRBJ2-1, with 9 bases matching TRBD1. In germline, CDR1 is DFQATT, CDR2 SNEGSKA (reference sequence). The CDR3 contains 12 residues. Germline trimming cut 4 bases from V and 9 bases from J; bases unmatched to any gene: 4. The CDR3 DNA reads TGCAGTGCTAAACAGGGGGCGAGTGAGCAGTTCTTC. It translates to CSAKQGASEQFF.

This clonotype was counted ten times or more. The rearrangement joins TRBV7-2 to TRBJ2-1; 11 bases align to TRBD2. The CDR3 covers 16 residues. After removal of 1 base from V and 9 bases from J, the junction contained 8 bases not matched to a gene. Germline CDR1 and CDR2: SGHTA and FQGNSA. The CDR3 DNA is TGTGCCAGCAGCTTAGAGGTTAGCGGGAGGGCCCTTGAGCAGTTCTTC. Protein sequence: CASSLEVSGRALEQFF.

This clonotype was seen a handful of times. This rearrangement joins TRBV5-1 to TRBJ1-1, with a possible D match to TRBD1 (6 bases). Germline values: CDR1 SGHRS, CDR2 YFSETQ. The ends were cut back, 0 bases at V and 10 bases at J, with 16 bases in the middle. The CDR3 length is 14 residues. CDR3 protein: CASSLAVGQGLAFF. In DNA form, the CDR3 reads TGCGCCAGCAGCTTGGCCGTCGGCCAGGGGCTAGCTTTCTTT.

In its sample, this clonotype was seen many times. CDR3 in DNA: TGCAGTGCTTCTCCGGGACAGGGTGTATCCTACGAGCAGTACTTC. This sequence encodes CSASPGQGVSYEQYF. The rearrangement uses TRBV20-1 and TRBJ2-7, with 9 bases aligning to TRBD1. CDR1 is DFQATT and CDR2 is SNEGSKA in the germline V gene (reference sequence). CDR3 size: 15 residues. The V gene end was trimmed by 5 bases and the J gene end by 1 base; junction bases not matched to a gene: 9.

The chain combines TRBV20-1 with TRBJ2-3; D remains ambiguous. Deletions cut 5 bases from V and 0 bases from J, with 12 bases between. From germline, CDR1 is DFQATT and CDR2 SNEGSKA (reference sequence). This CDR3 spans 14 amino acids. The chain's CDR3 is CSASTPASTDTQYF. DNA for the CDR3: TGCAGTGCTTCGACCCCTGCCAGCACAGATACGCAGTATTTT.

This clonotype came up many times. The rearrangement joins TRBV7-9 to TRBJ1-4, with D hard to call. Trimming took 5 bases from V and 8 from J, leaving 15 bases between them. Germline V gene data show CDR1 as SEHNR and CDR2 as FQNEAQ (reference sequence). This CDR3 is built from 14 residues. The DNA of the CDR3 is TGTGCCAGCAGCGTGTCCGGAACTAGAGAAAAACTGTTTTTT. This gives the protein CASSVSGTREKLFF. Looking up the rest from reference TRBV7-9 and TRBJ1-4 gives the full variable domain: DTGVSQNPRHKITKRGQNVTFRCDPISEHNRLYWYRQTLGQGPEFLTYFQNEAQLEKSRLLSDRFSAERPKGSFSTLEIQRTEQGDSAMYLCASSVSGTREKLFFGSGTQLSVL.

This clonotype was detected many times. This chain links TRBV5-1 with TRBJ1-2; 8 bases align to TRBD1. J gave up 2 bases and V 4 bases, and 10 bases lay outside the gene matches. The CDR3 is made up of 16 amino acids. Per germline, CDR1 SGHRS and CDR2 YFSETQ. The CDR3 region has the DNA TGCGCCAGCAGCGGAAAACAGGGGGTAGTCAACTATGGCTACACCTTC. Translation gives CASSGKQGVVNYGYTF.

This clonotype was picked up many times. The V gene is TRBV19, the J gene TRBJ2-7; 8 nucleotides match TRBD1. The V segment lost 2 bases and the J segment 1 base; nucleotides outside the gene matches: 1. This CDR3 is built from 14 residues. The germline V gene has CDR1 LNHDA and CDR2 SQIVND (reference sequence). The CDR3 protein is CASSIWDRSYEQYF. The DNA of the CDR3 is TGTGCCAGTAGTATATGGGACAGGTCCTACGAGCAGTACTTC.

This clonotype showed up many times. The chain joins TRBV12-3 or TRBV12-4 to TRBJ2-7; perhaps TRBD1 as D (7 bases). Trimming took 6 bases from V and 3 from J, leaving 15 bases between them. There are 14 residues in the CDR3. This chain's CDR3 is CASSGQEGSYEQYF. The CDR3 nucleotides are TGTGCCAGCAGCGGACAGGAGGGGAGCTACGAGCAGTACTTC.

The chain employs TRBV29-1 and TRBJ1-4; D unresolved. V was shortened by 2 bases and J by 7 bases, with 5 bases between the two germline ends. Germline V gene lookup returns CDR1 SQVTM and CDR2 ANQGSEA. The CDR3 is 11 amino acids. CDR3 nucleotides: TGCAGCGTTGAACGGGCTGAAAAACTGTTTTTT. This translates into CSVERAEKLFF.

This clonotype occurred many times. As DNA, the CDR3 is TGTGCCAGCAGCTCATGGGTCTCCCTTGATACGCAGTATTTT. This codes for CASSSWVSLDTQYF. The V call is TRBV7-2, the J call TRBJ2-3; the D is unclear. Per the germline V gene, CDR1 is SGHTA and CDR2 is FQGNSA. The CDR3 spans 14 residues. V gave up 4 bases and J gave up 6 bases, with 14 bases separating them.

This chain links TRBV15 with TRBJ1-5, with D possibly being TRBD1 (6 bases). This CDR3 is 14 amino acids long. The germline V gene has CDR1 LNHNV and CDR2 YYDKDF (reference sequence). V lost 4 bases, J lost 5 bases, and 12 bases lay in between. CDR3 sequence: CATSMTGPHQPQHF. The CDR3 DNA reads TGTGCCACCAGCATGACAGGTCCTCATCAGCCCCAGCATTTT.

This clonotype was seen ten or more times. V usage is TRBV7-2 and J usage is TRBJ2-1; 11 nucleotides align to TRBD2. Unmatched junction bases numbered 0, after V lost 1 base and J lost 7 bases. The CDR3 is 14 amino acids. CDR1 and CDR2 (germline): SGHTA, FQGNSA. The CDR3 reads CASSLGLAGNEQFF. The CDR3 region has the DNA TGTGCCAGCAGCTTAGGACTAGCGGGGAATGAGCAGTTCTTC.

The chain links TRBV19 to TRBJ2-1; the match to TRBD2 covers 10 bases. The CDR3 is 18 amino acids. CDR1 is LNHDA and CDR2 is SQIVND in the germline V gene (reference sequence). V trimming: 6 bases; J trimming: 0 bases; junction bases outside the gene matches: 11. The CDR3 sequence is CASSAGTSATSSYNEQFF. Written as DNA, the CDR3 is TGTGCCAGTAGCGCCGGGACTAGCGCGACTAGCTCCTACAATGAGCAGTTCTTC.

This clonotype has ten or more counts. The chain couples TRBV28 to TRBJ1-1, with a possible D match to TRBD1 (5 bases). CDR3 length: 14 residues. The germline V gene encodes CDR1 MDHEN and CDR2 SYDVKM. V lost 8 bases and J 1 base, leaving 14 bases between the germline ends. CDR3 coding DNA: TGTGCCAGCGGAGACCTTGGGGCGAACACTGAAGCTTTCTTT. This gives the protein CASGDLGANTEAFF.

This clonotype was observed many times. The chain carries TRBV28 and TRBJ1-5; the D is unclear. The length of the CDR3 is 12 residues. Germline CDR1 and CDR2: MDHEN and SYDVKM. Trimming removed 6 bases from V and 4 bases from J, with 7 bases in between. This CDR3 is CASRTENQPQHF. DNA for the CDR3: TGTGCCAGCAGAACAGAGAATCAGCCCCAGCATTTT. Full variable domain (remainder filled in from reference TRBV28 and TRBJ1-5): DVKVTQSSRYLVKRTGEKVFLECVQDMDHENMFWYRQDPGLGLRLIYFSYDVKMKEKGDIPEGYSVSREKKERFSLILESASTNQTSMYLCASRTENQPQHFGDGTRLSIL.